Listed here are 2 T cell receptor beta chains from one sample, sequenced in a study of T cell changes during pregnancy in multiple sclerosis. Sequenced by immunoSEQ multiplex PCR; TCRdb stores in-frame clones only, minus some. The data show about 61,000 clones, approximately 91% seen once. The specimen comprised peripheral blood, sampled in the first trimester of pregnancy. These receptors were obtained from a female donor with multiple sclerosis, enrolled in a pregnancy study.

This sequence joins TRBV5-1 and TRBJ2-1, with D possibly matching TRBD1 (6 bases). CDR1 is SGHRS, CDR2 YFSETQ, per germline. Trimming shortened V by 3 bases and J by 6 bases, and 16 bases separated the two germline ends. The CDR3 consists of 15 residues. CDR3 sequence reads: CASSSFGDTANEQFF. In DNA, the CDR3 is TGCGCCAGCAGCTCCTTCGGGGACACCGCCAATGAGCAGTTCTTC.

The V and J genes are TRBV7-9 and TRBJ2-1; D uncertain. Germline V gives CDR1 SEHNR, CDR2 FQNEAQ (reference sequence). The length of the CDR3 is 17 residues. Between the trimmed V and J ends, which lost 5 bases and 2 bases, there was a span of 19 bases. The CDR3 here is CASSTGPLERAYNEQFF. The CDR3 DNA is TGTGCCAGCAGCACTGGGCCCCTCGAGAGAGCCTACAATGAGCAGTTCTTC.